This is a list of T cell receptor beta chains from one sample in a study of T cell responses to AZD1222 COVID-19 vaccine. Generated by immunoSEQ multiplex PCR, the TCRdb table keeps only in-frame clones and is missing some. The sample has 150,000 or so clones; under 95% are singletons. The sample was peripheral blood, taken on day 0 of AZD1222 vaccination. These TCRs come from an adult in good health. The CDR3 runs from the conserved cysteine through the conserved F or W. A D gene is named only where the DNA matches it firmly. Only part of the rows carry a size: once, few, many, or a class if the clone is expanded.

J | D | length | V | size | DNA | CDR3
TRBJ1-4 | TRBD1 | 17 | TRBV7-2 | . | TGTGCCAGCAGCCGCACAGGGGGGGGACGGCCTAATGAAAAACTGTTTTTT | CASSRTGGGRPNEKLFF
TRBJ1-2 | . | 11 | TRBV20-1 | once | TGCAGTGCTACTCCCCCGGGGGGCTACACCTTC | CSATPPGGYTF
TRBJ1-2 | TRBD1 | 18 | TRBV28 | . | TGTGCCAGCAGTTTATTCCCGGGGGGCAGGGGGCTTGACTATGGCTACACCTTC | CASSLFPGGRGLDYGYTF
TRBJ1-5 | TRBD1 | 14 | TRBV6-5 | . | TGTGCCAGCATCGACAGGGGCTCCAATCAGCCCCAGCATTTT | CASIDRGSNQPQHF
TRBJ1-6 | . | 13 | TRBV11-2 | . | TGTGCCAGCAGCTCCCAAGCGGATTCACCCCTCCACTTT | CASSSQADSPLHF
TRBJ1-1 | . | 15 | TRBV10-2 | once | TGCGCCAGCAGTCGTTACAACGACATGAACACTGAAGCTTTCTTT | CASSRYNDMNTEAFF
TRBJ1-4 | . | 14 | TRBV5-1 | . | TGCGCCAGCAGCTTGGGGGGAGATAATGAAAAACTGTTTTTT | CASSLGGDNEKLFF
TRBJ1-1 | . | 14 | TRBV5-1 | . | TGCGCCAGCAGCTCGGACGGGCGGAACACTGAAGCTTTCTTT | CASSSDGRNTEAFF
TRBJ2-7 | . | 12 | TRBV30 | once | TGTGCCTGGAGTGTACTGTATGGCGAGCAGTACTTC | CAWSVLYGEQYF
TRBJ1-5 | . | 13 | TRBV27 | once | TGTGCCAGCAGCCTAAACGGGAATCAGCCCCAGCATTTT | CASSLNGNQPQHF
TRBJ2-7 | . | 10 | TRBV2 | . | TGTGCCAGCAGTCAGGGTGTGCAGTACTTC | CASSQGVQYF
TRBJ1-4 | . | 15 | TRBV5-5 | . | TGTGCCAGCAGCTTGGCCTGGGGGCTCGGGGAAAAACTGTTTTTT | CASSLAWGLGEKLFF
TRBJ1-2 | . | 12 | TRBV5-6 | once | TGTGCCAGCAGCACAACCAAGGTGGGCTACACCTTC | CASSTTKVGYTF
TRBJ1-5 | . | 15 | TRBV4-1 | . | TGCGCCAGCAGCCAGTTCCGGGGGCAGAATCAGCCCCAGCATTTT | CASSQFRGQNQPQHF
TRBJ2-7 | . | 14 | TRBV27 | . | TGTGCCAGCAGTTTACAACAGGGATCCTACGAGCAGTACTTC | CASSLQQGSYEQYF
TRBJ1-2 | TRBD1 | 15 | TRBV6-5 | . | TGTGCCAGCAGTCCACAGGGGCCCACTAACTATGGCTACACCTTC | CASSPQGPTNYGYTF
TRBJ1-2 | . | 13 | TRBV2 | few | TGTGCCAGCAGTGAATACTCCCAGCGGGGCTACACCTTC | CASSEYSQRGYTF
TRBJ1-2 | . | 13 | TRBV5-1 | . | TGCGCCAGCAGCTCCAGGGTAAACTATGGCTACACCTTC | CASSSRVNYGYTF
TRBJ1-1 | . | 14 | TRBV7-9 | . | TGTGCCAGCAGCTTCTCGGGCGTTGGTACTGAAGCTTTCTTT | CASSFSGVGTEAFF
TRBJ1-1 | . | 16 | TRBV5-1 | . | TGCGCCAGCAGCTTGGCGACAGGCAGAATGAACACTGAAGCTTTCTTT | CASSLATGRMNTEAFF
TRBJ2-1 | . | 17 | TRBV6-1 | . | TGTGCCAGCAGTGAAGCCCACGGAGGGCAGGGACACAATGAGCAGTTCTTC | CASSEAHGGQGHNEQFF
TRBJ2-3 | . | 15 | TRBV4-3 | . | TGCGCCAGCAGCCAAATGAGGGGGGTCACAGATACGCAGTATTTT | CASSQMRGVTDTQYF
TRBJ2-5 | . | 15 | TRBV3-1/TRBV3-2 | . | TGTGCCAGCAAGGAACTTTCAGGACCTCGAGAGACCCAGTACTTC | CASKELSGPRETQYF
TRBJ1-3 | . | 15 | TRBV3-1/TRBV3-2 | . | TGTGCCAGCAGCCAAGTTTGGGATGCTGGAAACACCATATATTTT | CASSQVWDAGNTIYF
TRBJ2-3 | . | 13 | TRBV9 | . | TGTGCCAGCAGCGTAGGCGCCGGGGATACGCAGTATTTT | CASSVGAGDTQYF
TRBJ2-2 | . | 14 | TRBV7-6 | . | TGTGCCAGCAGCTTACCCCAAGGGGCCGGGGAGCTGTTTTTT | CASSLPQGAGELFF
TRBJ2-7 | . | 17 | TRBV2 | . | TGTGCCAGCAGTGAAGAAGCTGGCGGACGGCGAGACTACGAGCAGTACTTC | CASSEEAGGRRDYEQYF
TRBJ1-2 | . | 13 | TRBV6-5 | . | TGTGCCAGCAAATCGGGGAGTTACGGGGGCTACACCTTC | CASKSGSYGGYTF
TRBJ1-2 | . | 12 | TRBV10-3 | . | TGTGCCACCCAACCACAGGGTCTCGGCTACACCTTC | CATQPQGLGYTF
TRBJ2-3 | TRBD2 | 16 | TRBV9 | . | TGTGCCAGCAGCCCTCGGGTAGCGGGGGGCACAGATACGCAGTATTTT | CASSPRVAGGTDTQYF